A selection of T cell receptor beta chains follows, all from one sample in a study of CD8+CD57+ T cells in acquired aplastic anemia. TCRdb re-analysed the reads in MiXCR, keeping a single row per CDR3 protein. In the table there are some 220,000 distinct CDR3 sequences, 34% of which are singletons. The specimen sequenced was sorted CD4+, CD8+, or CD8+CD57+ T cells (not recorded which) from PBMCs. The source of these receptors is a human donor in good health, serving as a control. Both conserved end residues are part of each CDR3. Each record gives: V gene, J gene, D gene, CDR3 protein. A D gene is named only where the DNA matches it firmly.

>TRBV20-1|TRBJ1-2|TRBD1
CSVTRPGQKNYGYTF
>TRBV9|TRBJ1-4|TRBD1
CASSPSGQGIFAANEKLFF
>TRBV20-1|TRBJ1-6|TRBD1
CSAGTGNSPLHF
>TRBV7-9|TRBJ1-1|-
CASSLGQVNTEAFF
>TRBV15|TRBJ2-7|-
CATSRAGADEQYF
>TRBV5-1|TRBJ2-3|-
CASSLVASDTDTQYF
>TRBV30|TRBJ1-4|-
CAWSVPGQREKLFF
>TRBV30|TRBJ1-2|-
CAWIPTRVIYGYTF
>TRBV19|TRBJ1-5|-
CASQEGYSNQPQHF
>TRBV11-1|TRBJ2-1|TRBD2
CASSLPQGSGNSYNEQFF
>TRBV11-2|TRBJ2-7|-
CASSRNLGEQYF
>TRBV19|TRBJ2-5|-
CASSIPGGDQETQYF
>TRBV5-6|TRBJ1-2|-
CASSLAGQINYGYTF
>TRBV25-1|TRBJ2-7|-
CASRERSSPDSYEQYF
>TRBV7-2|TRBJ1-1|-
CASSLVLIAADEAFF
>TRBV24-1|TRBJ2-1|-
CATSDFRRGRSYNEQFF
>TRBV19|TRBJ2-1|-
CATRGSAYNEQFF
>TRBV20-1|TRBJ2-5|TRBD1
CSASPTGVKETQYF
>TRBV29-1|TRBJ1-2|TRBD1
CSVGQGADYGYTF
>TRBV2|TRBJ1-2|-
CASSFIARPLGGYTF
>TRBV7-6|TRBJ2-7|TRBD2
CASSLAGTNYEQYF
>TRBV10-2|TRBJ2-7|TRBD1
CASSESTGIYEQYF
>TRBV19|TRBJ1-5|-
CASSSESNQPQHF